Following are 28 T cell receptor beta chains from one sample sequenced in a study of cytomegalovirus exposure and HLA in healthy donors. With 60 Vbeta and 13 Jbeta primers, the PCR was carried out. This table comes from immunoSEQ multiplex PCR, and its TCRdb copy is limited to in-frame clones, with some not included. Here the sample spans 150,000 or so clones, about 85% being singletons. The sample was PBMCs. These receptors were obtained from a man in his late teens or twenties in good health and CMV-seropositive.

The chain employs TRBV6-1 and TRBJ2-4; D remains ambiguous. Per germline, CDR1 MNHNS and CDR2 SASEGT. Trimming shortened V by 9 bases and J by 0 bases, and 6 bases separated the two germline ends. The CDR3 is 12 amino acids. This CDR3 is CASSLAKNIQYF. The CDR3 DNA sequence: TGTGCCAGTTCCCTAGCCAAAAACATTCAGTACTTC.

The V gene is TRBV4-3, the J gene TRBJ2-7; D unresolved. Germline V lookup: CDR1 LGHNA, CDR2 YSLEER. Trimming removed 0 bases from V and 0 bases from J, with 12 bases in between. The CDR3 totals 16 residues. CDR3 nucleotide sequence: TGCGCCAGCAGCCAAGAGGTGACTGACGTCTCCTACGAGCAGTACTTC. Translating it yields CASSQEVTDVSYEQYF.

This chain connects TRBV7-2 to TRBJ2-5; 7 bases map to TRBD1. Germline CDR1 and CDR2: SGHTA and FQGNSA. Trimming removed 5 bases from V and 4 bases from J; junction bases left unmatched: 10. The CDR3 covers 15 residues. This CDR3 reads CASSRGGASPETQYF. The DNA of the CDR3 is TGTGCCAGCAGCCGAGGGGGCGCATCGCCAGAGACCCAGTACTTC.

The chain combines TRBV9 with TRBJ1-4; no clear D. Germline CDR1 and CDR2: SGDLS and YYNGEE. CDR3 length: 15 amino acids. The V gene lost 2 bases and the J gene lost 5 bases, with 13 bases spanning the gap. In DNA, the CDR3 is TGTGCCAGCAGCGTTGAGGGATCGGTCAATGAAAAACTGTTTTTT. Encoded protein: CASSVEGSVNEKLFF.

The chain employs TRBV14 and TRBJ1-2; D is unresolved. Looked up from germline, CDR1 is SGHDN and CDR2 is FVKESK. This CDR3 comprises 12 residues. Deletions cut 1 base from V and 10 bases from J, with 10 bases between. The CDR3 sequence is CASSQARVDYTF. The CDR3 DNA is TGTGCCAGCAGCCAAGCGAGGGTGGACTACACCTTC. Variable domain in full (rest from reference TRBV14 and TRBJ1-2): EAGVTQFPSHSVIEKGQTVTLRCDPISGHDNLYWYRRVMGKEIKFLLHFVKESKQDESGMPNNRFLAERTGGTYSTLKVQPAELEDSGVYFCASSQARVDYTFGSGTRLTVV.

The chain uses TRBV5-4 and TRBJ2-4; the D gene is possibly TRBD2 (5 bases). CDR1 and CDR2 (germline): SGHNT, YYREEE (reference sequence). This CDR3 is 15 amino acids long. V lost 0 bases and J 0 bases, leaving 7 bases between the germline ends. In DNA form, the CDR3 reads TGTGCCAGCAGCTTGGGAGGGCTAGCCAAAAACATTCAGTACTTC. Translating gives CASSLGGLAKNIQYF.

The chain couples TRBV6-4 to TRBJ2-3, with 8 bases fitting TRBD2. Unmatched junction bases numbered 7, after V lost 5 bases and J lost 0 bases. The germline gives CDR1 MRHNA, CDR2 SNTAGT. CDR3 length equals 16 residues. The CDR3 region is CASSHQAGESTDTQYF. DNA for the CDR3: TGTGCCAGCAGTCACCAAGCGGGGGAAAGCACAGATACGCAGTATTTT.

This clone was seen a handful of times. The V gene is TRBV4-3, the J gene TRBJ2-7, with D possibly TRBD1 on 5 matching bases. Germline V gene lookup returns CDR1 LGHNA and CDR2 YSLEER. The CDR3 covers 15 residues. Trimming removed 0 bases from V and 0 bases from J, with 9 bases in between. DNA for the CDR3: TGCGCCAGCAGCCAAGACGACAGAACCTCCTACGAGCAGTACTTC. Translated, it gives CASSQDDRTSYEQYF.

In DNA, the CDR3 is TGTGCCTGGAGTGTGGCGGATTTGAGGACAGATACGCAGTATTTT. It codes for CAWSVADLRTDTQYF. V usage is TRBV30 and J usage is TRBJ2-3; D is unclear. The CDR3 is 15 residues long. The ends were cut back, 0 bases at V and 3 bases at J, with 13 bases in the middle. Germline CDR1 GTSNPN, CDR2 SVGIG (reference sequence).

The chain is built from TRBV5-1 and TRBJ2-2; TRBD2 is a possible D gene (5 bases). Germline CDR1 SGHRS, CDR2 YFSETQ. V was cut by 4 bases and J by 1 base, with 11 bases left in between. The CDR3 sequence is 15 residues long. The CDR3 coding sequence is TGCGCCAGCAGCCCTTTCGGGGAGAACACCGGGGAGCTGTTTTTT. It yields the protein CASSPFGENTGELFF.

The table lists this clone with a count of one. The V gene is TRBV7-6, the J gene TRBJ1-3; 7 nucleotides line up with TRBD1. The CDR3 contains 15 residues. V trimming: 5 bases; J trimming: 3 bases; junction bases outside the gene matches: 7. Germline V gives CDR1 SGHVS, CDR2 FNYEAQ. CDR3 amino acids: CASSPGQLVGNTIYF. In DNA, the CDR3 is TGTGCCAGCAGCCCGGGACAGTTAGTTGGAAACACCATATATTTT.

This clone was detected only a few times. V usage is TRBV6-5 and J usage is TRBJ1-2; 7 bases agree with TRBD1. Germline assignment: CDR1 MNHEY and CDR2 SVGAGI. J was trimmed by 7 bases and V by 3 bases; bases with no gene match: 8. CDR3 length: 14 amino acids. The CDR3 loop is CASSYSTGYGGYTF. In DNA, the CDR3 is TGTGCCAGCAGTTATTCGACAGGGTACGGTGGCTACACCTTC.

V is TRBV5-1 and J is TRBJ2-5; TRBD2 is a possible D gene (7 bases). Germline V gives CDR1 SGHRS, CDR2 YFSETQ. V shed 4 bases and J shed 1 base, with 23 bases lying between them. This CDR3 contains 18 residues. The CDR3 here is CASSISTSGGGGQETQYF. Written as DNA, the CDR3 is TGCGCCAGCAGCATAAGCACTAGTGGCGGGGGCGGCCAAGAGACCCAGTACTTC.

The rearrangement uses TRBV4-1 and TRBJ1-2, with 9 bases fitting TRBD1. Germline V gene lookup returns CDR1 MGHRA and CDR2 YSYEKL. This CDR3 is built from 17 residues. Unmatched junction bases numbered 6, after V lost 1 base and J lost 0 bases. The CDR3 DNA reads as TGCGCCAGCAGCCAAGGGGGACAGGGCCGTACTAACTATGGCTACACCTTC. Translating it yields CASSQGGQGRTNYGYTF.

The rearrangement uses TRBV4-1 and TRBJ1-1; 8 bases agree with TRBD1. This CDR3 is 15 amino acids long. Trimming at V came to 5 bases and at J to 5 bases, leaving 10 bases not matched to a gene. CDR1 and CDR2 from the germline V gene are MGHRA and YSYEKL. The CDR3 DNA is TGCGCCAGCAGCAGCCCTTCGACAGGGGAAACTGAAGCTTTCTTT. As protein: CASSSPSTGETEAFF.

The CDR3 here is CASMETSYNSPLHF. The DNA for the CDR3 is TGTGCCAGTATGGAGACCTCCTATAATTCACCCCTCCACTTT. This chain uses TRBV19 with TRBJ1-6; D call uncertain. The CDR3 sequence is 14 residues long. V was shortened by 7 bases and J by 0 bases, with 7 bases between the two germline ends. The germline gives CDR1 LNHDA, CDR2 SQIVND (reference sequence).

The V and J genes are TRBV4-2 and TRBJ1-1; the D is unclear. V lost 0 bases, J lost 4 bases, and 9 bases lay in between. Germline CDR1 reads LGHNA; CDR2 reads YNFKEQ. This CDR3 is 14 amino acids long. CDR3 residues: CASSQDLEGTEAFF. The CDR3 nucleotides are TGTGCCAGCAGCCAAGATCTAGAGGGCACTGAAGCTTTCTTT.

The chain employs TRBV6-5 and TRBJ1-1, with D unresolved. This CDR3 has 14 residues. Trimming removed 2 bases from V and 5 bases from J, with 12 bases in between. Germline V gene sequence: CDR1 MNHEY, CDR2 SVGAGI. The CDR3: CASSYGEGLTEAFF. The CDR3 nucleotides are TGTGCCAGCAGTTACGGGGAGGGTCTAACTGAAGCTTTCTTT.

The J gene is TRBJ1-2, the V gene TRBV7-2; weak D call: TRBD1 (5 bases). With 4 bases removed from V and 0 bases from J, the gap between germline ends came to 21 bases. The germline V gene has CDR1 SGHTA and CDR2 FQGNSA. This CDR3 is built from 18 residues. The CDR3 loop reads CASSSQMPGFGTNYGYTF. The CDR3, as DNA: TGTGCCAGCAGCTCACAAATGCCAGGGTTTGGTACTAACTATGGCTACACCTTC.

The CDR3 loop reads CASSQAGTTPGNTIYF. In DNA form, the CDR3 reads TGTGCCAGCAGCCAAGCTGGCACTACCCCTGGAAACACCATATATTTT. The chain uses TRBV4-2 and TRBJ1-3; D is unclear. The germline V gene encodes CDR1 LGHNA and CDR2 YNFKEQ. Trimming cost V 1 base and J 2 bases, with 12 bases left between them. The CDR3 is made up of 16 amino acids.

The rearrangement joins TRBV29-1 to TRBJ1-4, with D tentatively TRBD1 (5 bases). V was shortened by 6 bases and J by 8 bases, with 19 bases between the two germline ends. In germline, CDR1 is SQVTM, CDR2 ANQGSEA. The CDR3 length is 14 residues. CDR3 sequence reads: CSVMGGQGSEKLFF. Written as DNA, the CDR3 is TGCAGCGTCATGGGTGGGCAGGGAAGCGAAAAACTGTTTTTT.

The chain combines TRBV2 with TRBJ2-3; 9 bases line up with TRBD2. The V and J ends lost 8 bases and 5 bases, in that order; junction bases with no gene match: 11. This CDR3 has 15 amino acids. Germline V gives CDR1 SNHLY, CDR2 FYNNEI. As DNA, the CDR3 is TGTGCCAGCCTCAGGGCGGGGGGGCCGAGAGATACGCAGTATTTT. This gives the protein CASLRAGGPRDTQYF.

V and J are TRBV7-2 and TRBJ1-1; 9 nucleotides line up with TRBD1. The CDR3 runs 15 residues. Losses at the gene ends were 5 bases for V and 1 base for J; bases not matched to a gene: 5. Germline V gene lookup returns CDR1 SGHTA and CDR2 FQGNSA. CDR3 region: CASSPRQGGNTEAFF. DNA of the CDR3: TGTGCCAGCAGCCCCCGACAGGGGGGGAACACTGAAGCTTTCTTT.

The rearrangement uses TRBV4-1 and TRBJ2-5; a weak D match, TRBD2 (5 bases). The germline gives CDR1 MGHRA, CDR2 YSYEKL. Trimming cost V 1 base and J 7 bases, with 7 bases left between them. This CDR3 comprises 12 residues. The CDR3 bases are TGCGCCAGCAGCCAAGTAGGAGGGACCCAGTACTTC. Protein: CASSQVGGTQYF.

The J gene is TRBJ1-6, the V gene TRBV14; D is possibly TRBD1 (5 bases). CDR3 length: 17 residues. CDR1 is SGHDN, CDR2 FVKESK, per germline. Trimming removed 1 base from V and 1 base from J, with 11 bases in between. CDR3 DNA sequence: TGTGCCAGCAGCCAAGGAGGCAGGGTATCCTATAATTCACCCCTCCACTTT. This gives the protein CASSQGGRVSYNSPLHF. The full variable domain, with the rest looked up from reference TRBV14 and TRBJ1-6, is EAGVTQFPSHSVIEKGQTVTLRCDPISGHDNLYWYRRVMGKEIKFLLHFVKESKQDESGMPNNRFLAERTGGTYSTLKVQPAELEDSGVYFCASSQGGRVSYNSPLHFGNGTRLTVT.

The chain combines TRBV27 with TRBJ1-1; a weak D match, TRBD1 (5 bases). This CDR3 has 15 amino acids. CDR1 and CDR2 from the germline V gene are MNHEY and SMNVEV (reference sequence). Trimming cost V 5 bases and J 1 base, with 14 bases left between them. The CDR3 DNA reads TGTGCCAGCAGTCCTCGTGACAGAGCGAACACTGAAGCTTTCTTT. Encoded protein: CASSPRDRANTEAFF.

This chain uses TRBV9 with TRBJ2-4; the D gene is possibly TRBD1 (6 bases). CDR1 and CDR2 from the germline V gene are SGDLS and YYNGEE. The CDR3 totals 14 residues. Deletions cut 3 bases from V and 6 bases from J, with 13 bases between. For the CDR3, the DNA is TGTGCCAGCAGCGCATCACAGGGCCTAAACATTCAGTACTTC. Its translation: CASSASQGLNIQYF.

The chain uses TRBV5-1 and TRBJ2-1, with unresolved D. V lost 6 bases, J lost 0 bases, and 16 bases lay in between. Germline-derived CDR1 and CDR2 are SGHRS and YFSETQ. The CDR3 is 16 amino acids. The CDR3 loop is CASTRSVKSSYNEQFF. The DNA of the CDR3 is TGCGCCAGCACCCGGTCGGTGAAGAGCTCCTACAATGAGCAGTTCTTC. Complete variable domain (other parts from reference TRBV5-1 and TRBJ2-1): KAGVTQTPRYLIKTRGQQVTLSCSPISGHRSVSWYQQTPGQGLQFLFEYFSETQRNKGNFPGRFSGRQFSNSRSEMNVSTLELGDSALYLCASTRSVKSSYNEQFFGPGTRLTVL.